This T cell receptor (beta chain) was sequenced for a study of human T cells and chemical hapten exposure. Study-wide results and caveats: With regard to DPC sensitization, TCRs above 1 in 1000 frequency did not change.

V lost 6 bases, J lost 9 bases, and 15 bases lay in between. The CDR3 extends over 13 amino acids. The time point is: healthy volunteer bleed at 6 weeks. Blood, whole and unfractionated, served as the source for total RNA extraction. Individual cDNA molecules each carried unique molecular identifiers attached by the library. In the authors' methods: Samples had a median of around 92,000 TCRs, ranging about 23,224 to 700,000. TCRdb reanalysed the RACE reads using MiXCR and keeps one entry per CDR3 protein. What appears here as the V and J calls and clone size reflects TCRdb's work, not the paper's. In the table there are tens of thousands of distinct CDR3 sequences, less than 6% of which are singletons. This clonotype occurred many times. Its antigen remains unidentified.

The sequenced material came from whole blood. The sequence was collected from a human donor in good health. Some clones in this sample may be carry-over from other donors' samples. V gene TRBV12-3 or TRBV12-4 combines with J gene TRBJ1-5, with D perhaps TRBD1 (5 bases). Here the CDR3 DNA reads TGTGCCAGCAGACGACAGACTGGATCGCCCCAGCATTTT. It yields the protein CASRRQTGSPQHF.